Listed below are T cell receptor beta chains from one sample, sequenced in a study of post-analysis software for immune sequencing data. Each CDR3 protein gets one entry after TCRdb re-called the PCR reads with MiXCR. Among approximately 570,000 distinct CDR3 sequences listed, around 47% were seen once. The sequenced material came from blood. The receptors originated from a girl aged 10 to 17 with multiple sclerosis. Both conserved end residues are part of each CDR3. Fields, in order: CDR3 protein, CDR3 DNA, clone size, J gene, V gene, D gene. The D gene is left open where the match is weak. Rows give clone size only sometimes, using once, few, many, or a class for an expanded clone.

CASSLAGGVRGTEAFF TGTGCCAGCAGTTTGGCGGGGGGAGTTAGGGGGACTGAAGCTTTCTTT NA TRBJ1-1 TRBV12-3/TRBV12-4 NA
CASSLANGRSNQPQHF TGTGCCAGCAGCTTGGCAAACGGACGGTCAAATCAGCCCCAGCATTTT NA TRBJ1-5 TRBV5-6 NA
CSARSVGQAHSNQPQHF TGCAGTGCTAGGTCCGTGGGGCAGGCCCATAGCAATCAGCCCCAGCATTTT few TRBJ1-5 TRBV20-1 NA
CSARDFRTSGTHSYEQYF TGCAGTGCTAGAGATTTCCGGACTAGCGGGACCCACTCCTACGAGCAGTACTTC NA TRBJ2-7 TRBV20-1 TRBD2
CATSDRREYSLTDTQYF TGTGCCACCAGTGATCGGAGAGAGTATTCCCTCACAGATACGCAGTATTTT NA TRBJ2-3 TRBV24-1 NA
CASSQGTTYEQYF TGTGCCAGCAGTCAAGGGACCACCTACGAGCAGTACTTC NA TRBJ2-7 TRBV6-1 NA
CASSLGDRDQETQYF TGTGCCAGCAGCTTAGGGGACAGGGACCAAGAGACCCAGTACTTC few TRBJ2-5 TRBV5-1 TRBD1
CSATPGGGGTDTQYF TGCAGTGCTACCCCAGGAGGCGGAGGCACAGATACGCAGTATTTT NA TRBJ2-3 TRBV20-1 NA
CASSLGGTSSSYNSPLHF TGTGCCAGCAGTTTGGGGGGGACATCGAGCTCCTATAATTCACCCCTCCACTTT NA TRBJ1-6 TRBV27 NA
CASRSEPGTGFGGGTEAFF TGTGCCAGCAGAAGTGAACCCGGGACAGGGTTCGGCGGGGGTACTGAAGCTTTCTTT NA TRBJ1-1 TRBV6-4 TRBD1
CASSMGTSGVVSEQFF TGTGCCAGCAGCATGGGGACTAGCGGGGTAGTAAGTGAGCAGTTCTTC few TRBJ2-1 TRBV7-2 TRBD2
CASSLEGRPQETQYF TGCGCCAGCAGCTTGGAAGGGAGGCCCCAAGAGACCCAGTACTTC NA TRBJ2-5 TRBV5-1 NA
CASSYGQGAYEKLFF TGTGCCAGCAGTTACGGACAGGGGGCTTATGAAAAACTGTTTTTT few TRBJ1-4 TRBV6-5 TRBD1
CASSPTRRVSEEQYF TGTGCCAGCAGTCCGACCCGGCGGGTCTCGGAGGAGCAGTACTTC few TRBJ2-7 TRBV12-3/TRBV12-4 NA
CASSRGTGTHINEQYF TGTGCCAGCAGCCGTGGGACCGGGACGCACATCAACGAGCAGTACTTC few TRBJ2-7 TRBV4-2 NA
CSARDQSGRNIQYF TGCAGTGCTAGAGATCAAAGCGGGAGGAACATTCAGTACTTC NA TRBJ2-4 TRBV20-1 TRBD2
CSALTQELQYF TGCAGTGCTCTGACTCAGGAGCTACAGTACTTC NA TRBJ2-4 TRBV20-1 NA
CASSLGYYGYTF TGTGCCAGCAGCTTAGGTTACTATGGCTACACCTTC few TRBJ1-2 TRBV7-9 NA
CASSPRVLQETQYF TGTGCCAGCAGCCCACGAGTCCTTCAAGAGACCCAGTACTTC NA TRBJ2-5 TRBV9 NA
CASSLPSYEQYF TGCGCCAGCAGCTTGCCGAGCTACGAGCAGTACTTC many TRBJ2-7 TRBV28 NA
CASSLLAGSGNEQFF TGTGCCAGCAGTCTACTAGCGGGTTCCGGGAATGAGCAGTTCTTC NA TRBJ2-1 TRBV6-6 TRBD2
CASSPPGQSYYGYTF TGCGCCAGCAGCCCACCGGGACAGTCATATTATGGCTACACCTTC few TRBJ1-2 TRBV5-1 TRBD1
CASSLWRSNTEAFF TGCGCCAGCAGCTTGTGGAGGAGCAACACTGAAGCTTTCTTT NA TRBJ1-1 TRBV5-1 NA
CASSQETSGRTDTQYF TGTGCCAGCAGCCAAGAGACTAGCGGCCGCACAGATACGCAGTATTTT few TRBJ2-3 TRBV4-2 TRBD2
CSARRSNSPLHF TGCAGTGCTAGGAGGAGTAATTCACCCCTCCACTTT NA TRBJ1-6 TRBV20-1 NA
CASSLRQAVSTDTQYF TGTGCCAGCAGCTTGAGACAGGCCGTTAGTACAGATACGCAGTATTTT few TRBJ2-3 TRBV7-9 NA
CASSQGAGIEAFF TGTGCCAGCAGTCAAGGGGCTGGGATTGAAGCTTTCTTT NA TRBJ1-1 TRBV4-2 NA
CASSPRASGSSNEQFF TGTGCCAGCAGCCCCCGGGCTAGCGGGAGTAGCAATGAGCAGTTCTTC NA TRBJ2-1 TRBV3-1 TRBD2
CASSLTSTRTRELFF TGTGCCAGCAGTTTAACATCTACCCGGACCCGGGAGCTGTTTTTT NA TRBJ2-2 TRBV12-3/TRBV12-4 NA
CASRGTGERYEQYF TGTGCCAGCAGAGGGACAGGGGAACGCTACGAGCAGTACTTC NA TRBJ2-7 TRBV12-3/TRBV12-4 TRBD1
CASSRGRGGSPLHF TGTGCCAGCAGTAGGGGCAGGGGTGGCTCACCCCTCCACTTT few TRBJ1-6 TRBV25-1 NA
CAGSPERGREGEQFF TGTGCCGGCAGCCCCGAGAGGGGACGGGAGGGTGAGCAGTTCTTC NA TRBJ2-1 TRBV12-3/TRBV12-4 TRBD2
CASSLTRYTEAFF TGTGCCAGCAGCCTAACAAGGTACACTGAAGCTTTCTTT NA TRBJ1-1 TRBV11-2 NA
CASSDEMNTEAFF TGCGCCAGCAGCGACGAAATGAACACTGAAGCTTTCTTT NA TRBJ1-1 TRBV5-1 NA
CASSFHILAGGQETQYF TGTGCCAGCAGCTTCCATATCCTAGCGGGAGGCCAAGAGACCCAGTACTTC few TRBJ2-5 TRBV11-3 TRBD2
CSTGGETEAFF TGCAGCACCGGGGGGGAGACTGAAGCTTTCTTT once TRBJ1-1 TRBV29-1 NA
CASSYYTEAFF TGTGCCAGCAGTTACTACACTGAAGCTTTCTTT NA TRBJ1-1 TRBV6-5 NA
CASSLQTGLQYF TGTGCCAGCAGTCTCCAAACAGGGTTGCAGTACTTC NA TRBJ2-5 TRBV12-3/TRBV12-4 NA
CASSFRTAKSEQFF TGTGCCAGTAGTTTCCGGACTGCTAAGAGTGAGCAGTTCTTC NA TRBJ2-1 TRBV19 NA
CSAVSGTYEQYF TGCAGCGCCGTGTCAGGGACCTACGAGCAGTACTTC once TRBJ2-7 TRBV29-1 NA
CASSSQGQFNTEAFF TGTGCCAGCAGCTCCCAGGGACAGTTTAACACTGAAGCTTTCTTT NA TRBJ1-1 TRBV7-9 TRBD1